This entry is about one T cell receptor (beta chain). Its cognate antigen is unknown. This specimen belongs to a study of cytomegalovirus exposure and HLA in healthy donors. Trimming took 4 bases from V and 8 from J, leaving 8 bases between them. Germline lookup yields CDR1 KGHSH and CDR2 LQKENI. The CDR3 loop spans 12 amino acids. Whole-study results and caveats: Researchers reportedly found TCR beta sequences accurately predicted most subjects' HLA-A and HLA-B alleles. It was likely that a cluster of highly shared sequence variants was a sequencing artifact. Later examination showed HLA-associated TCR beta chains had greater clonal expansion than equally common others. Roughly uniform depth of sequencing across donors was assumed in presence/absence analyses.

60 Vbeta and 13 Jbeta primers were used in PCR. Generated by immunoSEQ multiplex PCR, the TCRdb table keeps only in-frame clones and is missing some. The sample has 150,000 or so clones; around four fifths are singletons. The receptor comes from a man in his late teens or twenties in good health and CMV-seropositive. The sample was PBMCs. This chain links TRBV18 with TRBJ1-4; D gene unclear. The CDR3 DNA sequence: TGTGCCAGCTCACACTCCCGGGAAAAACTGTTTTTT. Its translation is CASSHSREKLFF. Full variable domain (missing parts from reference TRBV18 and TRBJ1-4): NAGVMQNPRHLVRRRGQEARLRCSPMKGHSHVYWYRQLPEEGLKFMVYLQKENIIDESGMPKERFSAEFPKEGPSILRIQQVVRGDSAAYFCASSHSREKLFFGSGTQLSVL.